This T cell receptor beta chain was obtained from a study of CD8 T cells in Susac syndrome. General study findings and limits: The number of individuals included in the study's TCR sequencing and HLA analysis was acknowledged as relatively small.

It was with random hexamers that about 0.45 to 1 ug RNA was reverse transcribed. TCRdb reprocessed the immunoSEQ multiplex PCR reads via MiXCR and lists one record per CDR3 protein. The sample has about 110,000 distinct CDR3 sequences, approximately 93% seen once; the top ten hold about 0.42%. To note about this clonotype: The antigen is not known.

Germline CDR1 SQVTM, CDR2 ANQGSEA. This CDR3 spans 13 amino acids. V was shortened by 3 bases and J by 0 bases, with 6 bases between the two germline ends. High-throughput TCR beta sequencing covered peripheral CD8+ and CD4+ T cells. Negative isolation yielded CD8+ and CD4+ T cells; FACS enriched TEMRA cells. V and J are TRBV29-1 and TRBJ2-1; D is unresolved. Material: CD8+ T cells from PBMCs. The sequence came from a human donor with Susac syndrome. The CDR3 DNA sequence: TGCAGCGTTGAGTCTGACTCCTACAATGAGCAGTTCTTC. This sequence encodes CSVESDSYNEQFF.